This T cell receptor beta chain was recorded in a study of control samples from healthy donors and cancer patients. CDR1 is SGHTA, CDR2 FQGNSA, per germline. This CDR3 is 14 amino acids long. The ends were cut back, 0 bases at V and 1 base at J, with 3 bases in the middle. Sequenced by immunoSEQ multiplex PCR; TCRdb stores in-frame clones only, minus some. The data contain some 140,000 clones, approximately 92% of them singletons. This TCR was sampled from a man under 40 in good health. This chain joins TRBV7-2 and TRBJ2-2; no reliable D call. The sequencing sample was made of blood. This CDR3 reads CASSLARNTGELFF. Written as DNA, the CDR3 is TGTGCCAGCAGCTTAGCCAGGAACACCGGGGAGCTGTTTTTT.